This T cell receptor beta chain was sequenced for a study of T cell changes during pregnancy in multiple sclerosis. The CDR3 runs to 15 residues. With 3 bases removed from V and 0 bases from J, the gap between germline ends came to 12 bases. The germline CDR1 and CDR2 sequences are MGHRA and YSYEKL. The protocol was immunoSEQ multiplex PCR, while the TCRdb copy is restricted to in-frame clones and leaves out a portion. The sample has 80,000 to 130,000 clones; almost 95% are singletons. The chain recombines TRBV4-1 with TRBJ2-7, with D perhaps TRBD2 (5 bases). Sequencing used peripheral blood, obtained before pregnancy. This sequence originates from a female donor with multiple sclerosis, enrolled in a pregnancy study. CDR3 in amino acids: CASSQAWENSYEQYF. The CDR3 region has the DNA TGCGCCAGCAGCCAGGCATGGGAGAACTCCTACGAGCAGTACTTC.